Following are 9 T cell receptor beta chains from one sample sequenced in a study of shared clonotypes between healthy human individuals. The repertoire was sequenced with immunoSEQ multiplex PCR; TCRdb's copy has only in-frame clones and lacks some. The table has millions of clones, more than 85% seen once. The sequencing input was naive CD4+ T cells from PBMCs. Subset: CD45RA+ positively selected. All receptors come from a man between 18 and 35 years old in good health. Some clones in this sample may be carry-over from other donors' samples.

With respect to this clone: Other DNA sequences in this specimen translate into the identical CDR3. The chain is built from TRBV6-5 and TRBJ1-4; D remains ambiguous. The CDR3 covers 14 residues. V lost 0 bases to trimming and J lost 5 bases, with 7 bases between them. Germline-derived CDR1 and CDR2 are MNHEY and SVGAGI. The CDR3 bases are TGTGCCAGCAGTTACTCCGGCAGAAATGAAAAACTGTTTTTT. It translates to CASSYSGRNEKLFF.

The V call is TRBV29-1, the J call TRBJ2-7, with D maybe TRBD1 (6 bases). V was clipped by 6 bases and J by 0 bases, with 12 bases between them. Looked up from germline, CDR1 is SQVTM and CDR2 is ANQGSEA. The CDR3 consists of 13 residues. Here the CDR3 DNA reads TGCAGCGTCTGGGACACCAGCTCCTACGAGCAGTACTTC. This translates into CSVWDTSSYEQYF.

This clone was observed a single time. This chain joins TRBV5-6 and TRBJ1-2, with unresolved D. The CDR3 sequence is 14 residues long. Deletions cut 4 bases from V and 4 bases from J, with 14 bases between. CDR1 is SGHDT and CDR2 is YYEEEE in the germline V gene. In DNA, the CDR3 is TGTGCCAGCAGCCCCAAGTGGCAATCCTATGGCTACACCTTC. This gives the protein CASSPKWQSYGYTF.

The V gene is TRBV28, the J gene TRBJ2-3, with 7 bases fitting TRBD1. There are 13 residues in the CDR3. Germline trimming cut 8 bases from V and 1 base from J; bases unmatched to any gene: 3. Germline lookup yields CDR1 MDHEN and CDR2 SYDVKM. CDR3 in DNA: TGTGCCAGCGAAGGGGGCCGCACAGATACGCAGTATTTT. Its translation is CASEGGRTDTQYF.

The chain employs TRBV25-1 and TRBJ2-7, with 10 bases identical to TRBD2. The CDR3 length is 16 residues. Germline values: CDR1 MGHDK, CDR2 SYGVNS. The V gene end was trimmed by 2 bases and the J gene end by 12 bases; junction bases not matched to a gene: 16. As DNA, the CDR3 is TGTGCCAGCAGTGAAAACCCAGGCCTAGCGGGAGAAGGTTGGTACTTC. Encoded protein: CASSENPGLAGEGWYF.

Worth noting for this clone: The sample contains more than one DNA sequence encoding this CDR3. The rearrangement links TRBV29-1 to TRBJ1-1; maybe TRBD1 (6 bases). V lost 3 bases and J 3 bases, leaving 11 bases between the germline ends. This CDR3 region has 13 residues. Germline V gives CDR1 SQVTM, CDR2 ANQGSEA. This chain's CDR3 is CSVEVQGYTEAFF. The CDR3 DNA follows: TGCAGCGTTGAGGTACAGGGATACACTGAAGCTTTCTTT.

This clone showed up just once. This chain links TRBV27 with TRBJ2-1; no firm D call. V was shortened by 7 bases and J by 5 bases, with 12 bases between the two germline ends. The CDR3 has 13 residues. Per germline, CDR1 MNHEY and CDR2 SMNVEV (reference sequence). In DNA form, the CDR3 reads TGTGCCAGCACAAGCCTGGTAGACAATGAGCAGTTCTTC. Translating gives CASTSLVDNEQFF.

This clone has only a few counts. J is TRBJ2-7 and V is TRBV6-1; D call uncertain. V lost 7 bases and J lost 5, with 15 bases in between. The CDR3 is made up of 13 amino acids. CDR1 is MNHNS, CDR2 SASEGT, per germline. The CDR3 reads CASTSSGLHEQYF. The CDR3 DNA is TGTGCCAGCACGTCCTCTGGGCTTCACGAGCAGTACTTC.

Here the CDR3 reads CASSILRDTQYF. Here the CDR3 DNA reads TGTGCCAGCAGCATCCTAAGGGATACGCAGTATTTT. V usage is TRBV7-9 and J usage is TRBJ2-3; D unresolved. Germline V gene data show CDR1 as SEHNR and CDR2 as FQNEAQ (reference sequence). The CDR3 spans 12 residues. The V and J ends lost 5 bases and 6 bases respectively, with 9 bases between them.